These 8 T cell receptor beta chains came from one sample sequenced in a study of post-analysis software for immune sequencing data. Unique molecular identifiers were built into the TCR beta cDNA libraries. MiXCR was run by TCRdb on the PCR reads, yielding one entry per CDR3 protein. Of about 150,000 distinct CDR3 sequences in the sample, 30% were seen once. Their specific antigens are unknown. Overall study findings and caveats: Patients used about 5 TRBV segments, including TRBV5-6, TRBV5-1 and TRBV20-1, more often than controls.

The sample was blood. All receptors derive from a girl between 10 and 17 years old with multiple sclerosis.

The chain recombines TRBV7-2 with TRBJ2-3; maybe TRBD2 (7 bases). The CDR3 totals 15 residues. The germline V gene encodes CDR1 SGHTA and CDR2 FQGNSA. V lost 1 base and J lost 5, with 13 bases in between. CDR3 protein: CASSLGARGRDTQYF. The CDR3 nucleotides read TGTGCCAGCAGCTTAGGGGCGCGGGGGCGAGATACGCAGTATTTT.

The sample holds many counts of this clonotype. The chain combines TRBV20-1 with TRBJ2-1; 9 bases agree with TRBD2. With V trimmed by 3 bases and J by 4 bases, 7 bases remained unmatched. The CDR3 length is 15 residues. Germline loops: CDR1 DFQATT, CDR2 SNEGSKA (reference sequence). This CDR3 reads CSARSASGVYNEQFF. Written as DNA, the CDR3 is TGCAGTGCTAGGTCCGCTAGCGGGGTTTACAATGAGCAGTTCTTC.

Remarks on this clonotype: A much larger clone sits a single nucleotide away, making a read error possible. The genes are TRBV27 and TRBJ2-1; perhaps D is TRBD1 or TRBD2 (5 bases each). Germline values: CDR1 MNHEY, CDR2 SMNVEV (reference sequence). CDR3 length equals 17 residues. V lost 4 bases and J lost 4, with 20 bases in between. This chain's CDR3 is CASSYHAFNGAYNEQFF. The CDR3 nucleotides read TGTGCCAGCAGTTACCACGCATTTAACGGGGCTTACAATGAGCAGTTCTTC.

This clonotype was recorded at least ten times. The rearrangement joins TRBV27 to TRBJ2-1, with D tentatively TRBD2 (6 bases). The CDR3 is 13 residues long. Trimming stripped 5 bases from V and 5 bases from J, with 10 bases between. Germline values: CDR1 MNHEY, CDR2 SMNVEV (reference sequence). The CDR3 loop reads CASSPRTNNEQFF. In DNA form, the CDR3 reads TGTGCCAGCAGTCCCCGGACTAACAATGAGCAGTTCTTC.

The chain couples TRBV6-6 to TRBJ2-3, with D possibly being TRBD2 (6 bases). Germline loops: CDR1 MNHNY, CDR2 SVGAGI (reference sequence). Trimming left V 7 bases short and J 0 bases short, with 14 bases between. This CDR3 has 15 residues. In DNA, the CDR3 is TGTGCCAGCACCCAGGGTAGCGGTAGCACAGATACGCAGTATTTT. Translating it yields CASTQGSGSTDTQYF.

The V call is TRBV5-1, the J call TRBJ2-2; 8 nucleotides agree with TRBD1. The CDR3 is 16 residues long. The J segment lost 7 bases and the V segment lost 0 bases, leaving 8 bases of the junction unmatched. The germline gives CDR1 SGHRS, CDR2 YFSETQ. The CDR3 protein is CASSLGADRGSGELFF. Written as DNA, the CDR3 is TGCGCCAGCAGCTTGGGGGCCGACAGGGGTAGCGGGGAGCTGTTTTTT. Together with reference TRBV5-1 and TRBJ2-2, the CDR3 gives the full variable domain: KAGVTQTPRYLIKTRGQQVTLSCSPISGHRSVSWYQQTPGQGLQFLFEYFSETQRNKGNFPGRFSGRQFSNSRSEMNVSTLELGDSALYLCASSLGADRGSGELFFGEGSRLTVL.

The chain employs TRBV7-9 and TRBJ1-1; D perhaps matches TRBD1 (5 bases). V lost 1 base to trimming and J lost 2 bases, with 17 bases between them. Germline lookup yields CDR1 SEHNR and CDR2 FQNEAQ (reference sequence). The CDR3 consists of 17 residues. The CDR3 sequence: CASSLVEAGSGNTEAFF. The DNA for the CDR3 is TGTGCCAGCAGCTTAGTGGAGGCAGGGTCGGGAAACACTGAAGCTTTCTTT.

Notes on this clonotype: This may be a read error, as it is one base from a much larger clone. Here the CDR3 DNA reads TGTGCCAGCAGCAGTGGAAACCATGGCTACACCTTC. It translates to CASSSGNHGYTF. The V call is TRBV25-1, the J call TRBJ1-2; no reliable D call. Looked up from germline, CDR1 is MGHDK and CDR2 is SYGVNS. V was cut by 6 bases and J by 6 bases, with 11 bases left in between. The CDR3 spans 12 residues.